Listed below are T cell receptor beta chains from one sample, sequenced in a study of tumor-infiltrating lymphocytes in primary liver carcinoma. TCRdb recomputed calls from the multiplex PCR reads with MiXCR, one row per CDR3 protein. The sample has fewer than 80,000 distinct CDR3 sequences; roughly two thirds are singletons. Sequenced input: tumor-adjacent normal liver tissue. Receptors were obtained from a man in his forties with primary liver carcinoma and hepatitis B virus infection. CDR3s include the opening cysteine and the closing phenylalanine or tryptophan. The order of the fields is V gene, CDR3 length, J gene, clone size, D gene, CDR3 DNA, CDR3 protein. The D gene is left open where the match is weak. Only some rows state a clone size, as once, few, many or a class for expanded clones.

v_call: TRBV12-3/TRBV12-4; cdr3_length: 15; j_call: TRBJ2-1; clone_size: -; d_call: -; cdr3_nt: TGTGCCAATAGTTTCTTGGGTAGCTCCTACAATGAGCAGTTCTTC; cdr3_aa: CANSFLGSSYNEQFF
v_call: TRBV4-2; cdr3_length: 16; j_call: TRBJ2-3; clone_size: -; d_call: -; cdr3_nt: TGTGCCAGCAGCCATGACTCCCCTGACAGCACAGATACTCAGAATTTT; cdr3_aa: CASSHDSPDSTDTQNF
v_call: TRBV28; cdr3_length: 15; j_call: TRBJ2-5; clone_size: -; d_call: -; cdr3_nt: TGTGCCAGCACTTTATACGAAGAGGGCGAGAAGACCCAGTACTTC; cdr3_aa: CASTLYEEGEKTQYF
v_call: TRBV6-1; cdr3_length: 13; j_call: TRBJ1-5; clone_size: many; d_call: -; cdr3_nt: TGTGCCAGCAGTGAGGGGGCTCCCCAGCCCCAGCATTTT; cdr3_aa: CASSEGAPQPQHF
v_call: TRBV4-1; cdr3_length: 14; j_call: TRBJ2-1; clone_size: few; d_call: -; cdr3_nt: TGTGCCAGCAGCCAAGCGGGTTCAGTAAGTGAGCAGTTCTTC; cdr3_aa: CASSQAGSVSEQFF
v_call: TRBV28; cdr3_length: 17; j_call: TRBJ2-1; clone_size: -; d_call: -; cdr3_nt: TGTGCCAGCAGTTTCCTTCGCCCTGGCTGGAGTGGGAATGAGCAGTTCTTC; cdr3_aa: CASSFLRPGWSGNEQFF
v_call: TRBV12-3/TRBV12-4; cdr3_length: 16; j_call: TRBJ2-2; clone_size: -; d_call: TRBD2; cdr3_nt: TGTGCCAGTTTAGCGTTGGCGGGAGGGCCGTCCGGGGAGCTGTTTTTT; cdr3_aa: CASLALAGGPSGELFF
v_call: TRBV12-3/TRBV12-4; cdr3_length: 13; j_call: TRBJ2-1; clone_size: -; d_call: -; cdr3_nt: TGTGCCAGCAGGCCAACTAGTCTCGGTGAGCAGTTCTTC; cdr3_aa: CASRPTSLGEQFF
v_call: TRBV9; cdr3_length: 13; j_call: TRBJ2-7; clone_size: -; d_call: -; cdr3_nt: TGTGCCGGCAGCGTATCCCCAACCTACGAGCAGTACTTC; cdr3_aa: CAGSVSPTYEQYF
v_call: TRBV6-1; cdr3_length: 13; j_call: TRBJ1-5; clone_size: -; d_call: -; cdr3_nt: TGTGCCAGTAGTGATCTGAACGATCAGCCCCTGCATTTT; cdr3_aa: CASSDLNDQPLHF
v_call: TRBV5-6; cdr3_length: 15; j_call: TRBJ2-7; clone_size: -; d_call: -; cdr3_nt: TGTGCCAGCAGTCACGGATTAGAAGGGTCCTACAAGCAGTACTTC; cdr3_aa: CASSHGLEGSYKQYF
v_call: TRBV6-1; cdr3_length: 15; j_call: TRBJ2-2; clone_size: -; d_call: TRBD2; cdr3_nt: TGTGCCAGCAGTGGACTAGCGGTAATGGTCGGGGAACTGTTTTTT; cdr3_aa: CASSGLAVMVGELFF
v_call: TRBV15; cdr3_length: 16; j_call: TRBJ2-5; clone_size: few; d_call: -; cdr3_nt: TGTGCCACCAGCAGCGATGGCGGAGGACTCCAAGAGACCCAGTACTTC; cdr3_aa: CATSSDGGGLQETQYF
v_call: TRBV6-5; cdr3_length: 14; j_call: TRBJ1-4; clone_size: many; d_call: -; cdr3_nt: TGTGCCAGCAGGATGATTGCAACTAATGAAAAACTGTTTTTT; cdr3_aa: CASRMIATNEKLFF
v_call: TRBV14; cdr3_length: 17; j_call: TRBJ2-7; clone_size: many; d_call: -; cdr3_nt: TGTGCCAGCAGCCAAGATAAAGCTAGCGTGACGACCTACGAGCAGTACTTC; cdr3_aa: CASSQDKASVTTYEQYF
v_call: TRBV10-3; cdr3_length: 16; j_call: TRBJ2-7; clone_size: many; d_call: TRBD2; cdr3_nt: TGTGCCATCAGTGCTTCTAGCGGGAGGAAGGCCAACGAGCAGTACTTC; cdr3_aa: CAISASSGRKANEQYF
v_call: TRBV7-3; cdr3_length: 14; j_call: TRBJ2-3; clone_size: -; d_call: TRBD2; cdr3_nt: TGTGCCAGCAGCTTAGGGACTAGCAGGACTACGCAGTATTTC; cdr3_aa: CASSLGTSRTTQYF
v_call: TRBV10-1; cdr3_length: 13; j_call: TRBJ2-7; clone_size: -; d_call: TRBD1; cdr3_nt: TGCGCCATCAAGAGACAGGGGTGGCACGAGCAGTACTTC; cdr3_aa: CAIKRQGWHEQYF
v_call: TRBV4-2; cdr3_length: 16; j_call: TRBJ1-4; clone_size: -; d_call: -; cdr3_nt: TGTGCCAACAGCCAAGGTTCTCAGCTGCCCAATGAAAAACTGTTTTTT; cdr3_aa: CANSQGSQLPNEKLFF
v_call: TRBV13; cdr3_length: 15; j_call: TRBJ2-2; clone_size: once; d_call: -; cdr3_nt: TGTGTCAGCATCAAAAGCGGAAGACGCACCGGGGAGCTGTTTTTT; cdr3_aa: CVSIKSGRRTGELFF
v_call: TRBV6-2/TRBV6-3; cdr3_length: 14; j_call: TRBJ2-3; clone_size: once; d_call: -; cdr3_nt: TGTACCAGCAGATCATATGAGGAAATGGATACGCAGTATTTT; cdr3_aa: CTSRSYEEMDTQYF
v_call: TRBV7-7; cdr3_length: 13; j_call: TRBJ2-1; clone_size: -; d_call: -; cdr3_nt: TGTGGTAGCAGCCGCCAACTTACTAATGAGCAGTTCTTC; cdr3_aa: CGSSRQLTNEQFF
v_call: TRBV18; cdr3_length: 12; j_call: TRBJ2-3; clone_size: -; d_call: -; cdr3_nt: TGTGCCAGCTCACCAACTACAGATACGCAGTATTTT; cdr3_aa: CASSPTTDTQYF
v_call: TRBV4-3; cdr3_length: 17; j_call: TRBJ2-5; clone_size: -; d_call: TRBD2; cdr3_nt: TGCACCAGTAGCCAAGCGGCTAGCGGGAGGACTGGTGAGACCCAGTACTTC; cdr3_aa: CTSSQAASGRTGETQYF
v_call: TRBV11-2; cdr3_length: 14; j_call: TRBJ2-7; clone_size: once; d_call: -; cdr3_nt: TGTGCCAGCAGCTTAGACGCTAGCGCATACGAGCAGTACTTC; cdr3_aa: CASSLDASAYEQYF
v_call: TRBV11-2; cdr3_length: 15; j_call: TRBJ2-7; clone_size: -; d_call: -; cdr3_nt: TGTGCCAGCAGCTTAGGTCCTAATCTAACTTACGAGCAGTATTTC; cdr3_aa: CASSLGPNLTYEQYF
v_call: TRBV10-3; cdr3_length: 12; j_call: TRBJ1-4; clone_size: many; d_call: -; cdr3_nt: TGTGCCACCGCCTCGGGTGATGAAAAACTGTTTTTT; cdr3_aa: CATASGDEKLFF
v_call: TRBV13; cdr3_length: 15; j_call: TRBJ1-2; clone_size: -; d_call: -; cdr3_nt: TGTGCCAGCAGCCCCAGGTCCCATGGGCACTATAGCTACACCTTC; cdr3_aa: CASSPRSHGHYSYTF
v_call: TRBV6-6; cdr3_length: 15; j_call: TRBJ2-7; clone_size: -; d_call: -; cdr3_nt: TGTGCCAGCAGTTACTTACGGAGGAGCTCCTACGAGCAGTACTTC; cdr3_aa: CASSYLRRSSYEQYF
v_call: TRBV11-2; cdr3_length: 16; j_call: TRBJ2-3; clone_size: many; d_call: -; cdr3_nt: TGTGCCAGCAGCCCAGAACTTGCTTCTAACACAGATACGCAGTATTTT; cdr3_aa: CASSPELASNTDTQYF
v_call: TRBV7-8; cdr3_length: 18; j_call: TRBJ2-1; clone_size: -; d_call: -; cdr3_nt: TGTGCCAGCATCCCGCTTGGAGGCTCAGCGGTCTCATACAACGAGCAGTTCTTC; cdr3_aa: CASIPLGGSAVSYNEQFF